A single sample is the source of the 14 T cell receptor beta chains below, sequenced in a study of cytomegalovirus exposure and HLA in healthy donors (dated by TCRdb to between 2016 and 2019). Receptors were amplified or captured by the immunoSEQ multiplex PCR assay. For the multiplex PCR, a mixture combining 60 forward primers for TCR Vbeta segments and 13 reverse primers for TCR Jbeta segments was used. Entries here come from immuneACCESS through TCRdb and include only in-frame sequences with V and J called. Some clones fail to appear in such tables; in the studies checked, an unresolved V gene covers under half of the shortfall, and the cause of the remainder is unknown. The table for this sample lists roughly 100,000 clones; more than 70% of them were counted only once. The ten largest clonotypes hold roughly 8.9% of the sample. Sequenced sample: PBMCs. The receptors derive from a male donor in good health and CMV-seropositive.

The chain uses TRBV5-1 and TRBJ2-7; possibly TRBD1 for D (7 bases). The germline V gene has CDR1 SGHRS and CDR2 YFSETQ. Trimming took 5 bases from V and 2 from J, leaving 14 bases between them. There are 14 residues in the CDR3. The CDR3 loop reads CASSGGTAPYEQYF. In nucleotides, the CDR3 is TGCGCCAGCAGTGGCGGGACAGCGCCCTACGAGCAGTACTTC.

This chain joins TRBV21-1 and TRBJ2-5; the D call TRBD2 from the table was never checked on the DNA. TRBV21-1 is termed a pseudogene. This CDR3 region has 15 residues. The CDR3 spells CASSKSASGQETQYF. DNA of the CDR3: TGTGCCAGCAGCAAATCCGCTAGCGGCCAAGAGACCCAGTACTTC.

The chain joins TRBV19 to TRBJ1-2, with 7 bases aligning to TRBD1. The CDR3 contains 14 residues. V shed 4 bases, J shed 4 bases, and the junction held 6 bases outside the gene matches. Germline lookup yields CDR1 LNHDA and CDR2 SQIVND (reference sequence). DNA of the CDR3: TGTGCCAGTAGTAACCGGGACAGCTTCTATGGCTACACCTTC. Amino acid sequence: CASSNRDSFYGYTF.

The genes are TRBV7-9 and TRBJ2-7, with D possibly matching TRBD2 (6 bases). Germline CDR1 is SEHNR and CDR2 is FQNEAQ (reference sequence). V was shortened by 0 bases and J by 1 base, with 10 bases between the two germline ends. The CDR3 contains 15 residues. CDR3 DNA sequence: TGTGCCAGCAGCTTAGCGCGGGACCCGTCCTACGAGCAGTACTTC. Encoded protein: CASSLARDPSYEQYF.

CDR3 region: CASSPRGGSTDTQYF. In DNA, the CDR3 is TGTGCCAGCAGCCCGAGGGGGGGAAGCACAGATACGCAGTATTTT. The chain links TRBV5-4 to TRBJ2-3, with D possibly matching TRBD2 (7 bases). V was cut by 4 bases and J by 0 bases, with 12 bases left in between. The CDR3 spans 15 residues. CDR1 and CDR2 (germline): SGHNT, YYREEE (reference sequence).

The chain couples TRBV5-8 to TRBJ1-4; no definite D call. CDR3 size: 13 residues. V was shortened by 7 bases and J by 0 bases, with 7 bases between the two germline ends. Per germline, CDR1 SGHTS and CDR2 YDEGEE. CDR3 in DNA: TGTGCCAGCGTCCGGGCAACTAATGAAAAACTGTTTTTT. Residues: CASVRATNEKLFF.

The V gene is TRBV7-8, the J gene TRBJ2-7, with 14 bases lining up with TRBD2. Trimming took 5 bases from V and 5 from J; bases not matched to a gene: 8. The CDR3 loop spans 16 amino acids. Germline CDR1 and CDR2: SGHVS and FQNEAQ. In nucleotides, the CDR3 is TGTGCCAGCAGCACCCGGGGACTAGCGGGAGTCGACGAGCAGTACTTC. Its protein product is CASSTRGLAGVDEQYF. Based on the CDR3 plus reference TRBV7-8 and TRBJ2-7, the full variable domain is GAGVSQSPRYKVAKRGQDVALRCDPISGHVSLFWYQQALGQGPEFLTYFQNEAQLDKSGLPSDRFFAERPEGSVSTLKIQRTQQEDSAVYLCASSTRGLAGVDEQYFGPGTRLTVT.

The chain is built from TRBV7-2 and TRBJ2-5; tentative D call: TRBD2 (7 bases). The CDR3 totals 14 residues. Trimming cost V 3 bases and J 4 bases, with 12 bases left between them. The V gene's germline CDR1 is SGHTA and CDR2 FQGNSA. Here the CDR3 reads CASSLAGAPETQYF. In nucleotides, the CDR3 is TGTGCCAGCAGCTTGGCGGGGGCCCCAGAGACCCAGTACTTC.

This chain links TRBV6-1 with TRBJ1-1; TRBD1 might be the D (5 bases). Germline CDR1 and CDR2: MNHNS and SASEGT. The CDR3 runs 13 residues. V gave up 6 bases and J gave up 4 bases, with 12 bases separating them. The CDR3 here is CASSPDSLTEAFF. The CDR3, as DNA: TGTGCCAGCAGCCCCGACAGCCTCACTGAAGCTTTCTTT.

V and J are TRBV28 and TRBJ1-2; TRBD1 might be the D (5 bases). In germline, CDR1 is MDHEN, CDR2 SYDVKM. V gave up 4 bases and J gave up 4 bases, with 10 bases separating them. The CDR3 sequence is 13 residues long. The CDR3 sequence: CASSSRGVYGYTF. The CDR3 DNA sequence: TGTGCCAGCAGTTCCCGGGGGGTCTATGGCTACACCTTC.

The chain employs TRBV19 and TRBJ2-1; 11 bases align to TRBD2. Trimming removed 5 bases from V and 7 bases from J; junction bases left unmatched: 10. The CDR3 spans 16 residues. Germline-derived CDR1 and CDR2 are LNHDA and SQIVND (reference sequence). CDR3 region: CASSEGSGRAKNEQFF. Here the CDR3 DNA reads TGTGCCAGTAGTGAGGGTAGCGGGAGGGCCAAGAATGAGCAGTTCTTC.

Concerning this clone: The junction does not match germline at one end; this may be a read error. The chain has TRBV6-6 and TRBJ2-6; TRBD1 is a possible D gene (5 bases). The V gene's germline CDR1 is MNHNY and CDR2 SVGAGI (reference sequence). The CDR3 is made up of 15 amino acids. CDR3 loop: CASSPSRSGANGLTF. The CDR3 region has the DNA TGTGCCAGCAGCCCTTCGCGTTCTGGGGCCAACGGCCTGACTTTC.

The chain links TRBV10-1 to TRBJ2-7; 14 positions agree with TRBD2. This CDR3 contains 19 residues. Per the germline V gene, CDR1 is WNHNN and CDR2 is SYGVQD (reference sequence). V dropped 3 bases and J dropped 2; count of bases not matched to a gene: 12. The CDR3 bases are TGCGCCAGCAGTGACCCCTTGACTAGCGGGAGGGCCTCGGCCTACGAGCAGTACTTC. It yields the protein CASSDPLTSGRASAYEQYF.

The chain's CDR3 is CASSPGGGTGPREQYF. The CDR3 DNA is TGTGCCAGCAGTCCCGGGGGGGGGACGGGCCCTCGGGAGCAGTACTTC. This chain connects TRBV27 to TRBJ2-7; 8 bases line up with TRBD2. J lost 7 bases, V lost 5 bases, and 16 bases had no gene match. The CDR3 contains 16 residues. The germline CDR1 and CDR2 sequences are MNHEY and SMNVEV (reference sequence).